Presented here are 18 T cell receptor beta chains from one specimen sequenced in a study of neurological immune-mediated disorders. TCRdb fed the 5' RACE reads into MiXCR, producing one record per CDR3 protein. Counted here are around 58,000 distinct CDR3 sequences, roughly 3.5% occurring once; the ten biggest clones make up roughly 6.6%. Sequencing was carried out using PBMCs. The receptors here all came from a woman aged 55-69 years with multiple sclerosis.

This clonotype was detected only a few times. The chain employs TRBV20-1 and TRBJ1-6; 9 bases align to TRBD1. The germline CDR1 and CDR2 sequences are DFQATT and SNEGSKA (reference sequence). The CDR3 sequence is 15 residues long. V dropped 6 bases and J dropped 7; count of bases not matched to a gene: 10. This CDR3 is CSALRQGGRNSPLHF. The DNA of the CDR3 is TGCAGTGCATTGAGACAGGGGGGACGAAATTCACCCCTCCACTTT.

Many counts were recorded for this clonotype. The rearrangement joins TRBV7-2 to TRBJ1-3; tentative D call: TRBD1 (6 bases). The CDR3 extends over 15 amino acids. The germline V gene has CDR1 SGHTA and CDR2 FQGNSA. V lost 4 bases, J lost 7 bases, and 17 bases lay in between. In DNA form, the CDR3 reads TGTGCCAGCAGCTATATGGCACAGGGAGGTAACACCATATATTTT. As protein: CASSYMAQGGNTIYF.

This clonotype was seen ten or more times. V is TRBV5-5 and J is TRBJ1-2; D gene uncertain. Germline V CDR1 and CDR2: SGHKS, YYEKEE (reference sequence). V lost 0 bases, J lost 6 bases, and 9 bases lay in between. The CDR3 has 13 residues. CDR3 protein: CASSLALNHGYTF. The CDR3 DNA reads TGTGCCAGCAGCTTGGCCCTGAACCATGGCTACACCTTC.

This clonotype occurred many times. This chain uses TRBV5-1 with TRBJ1-3; D remains unclear. V was pared by 5 bases and J by 1 base, with 16 bases between. The CDR3 is 16 residues long. Germline lookup yields CDR1 SGHRS and CDR2 YFSETQ. The CDR3 DNA sequence: TGCGCCAGCAGAGTCGAGGGTGGGGTATCTGGAAACACCATATATTTT. Protein sequence: CASRVEGGVSGNTIYF.

In its sample, this clonotype was seen many times. CDR3 DNA: TGCGCCAGCAGCCAAGAACAGGGGACCTACTACGAGCAGTACTTC. Its protein is CASSQEQGTYYEQYF. The chain carries TRBV4-1 and TRBJ2-7; the match to TRBD1 covers 7 bases. The junction had 5 bases not matched to a gene; V was cut back by 0 bases and J by 3 bases. This CDR3 is 15 amino acids long. Germline V gene data show CDR1 as MGHRA and CDR2 as YSYEKL.

The sample holds many counts of this clonotype. This chain links TRBV28 with TRBJ2-1, with TRBD2 matching 7 bases. V was clipped by 2 bases and J by 4 bases; unmatched bases: 5. This CDR3 comprises 15 residues. CDR1 MDHEN and CDR2 SYDVKM come from the germline V gene. The CDR3 DNA follows: TGTGCCAGCAGTTTACGCGGGAGTGGGTACAATGAGCAGTTCTTC. Protein: CASSLRGSGYNEQFF.

This clonotype was recorded at least ten times. The J gene is TRBJ2-5, the V gene TRBV18; D gene unclear. V lost 1 base to trimming and J lost 2 bases, with 11 bases between them. Germline V gene data show CDR1 as KGHSH and CDR2 as LQKENI. This CDR3 spans 15 amino acids. This chain's CDR3 is CASSPQRQNQETQYF. CDR3 nucleotides: TGTGCCAGCTCACCACAACGGCAGAATCAAGAGACCCAGTACTTC.

In its sample, this clonotype was seen many times. The DNA of the CDR3 is TGTGCCAGCAGCTCCTCGGCCCTCTTCTCCTACGAGCAGTACTTC. This encodes CASSSSALFSYEQYF. The V gene is TRBV12-3 or TRBV12-4, the J gene TRBJ2-7; D not resolved. V shed 6 bases and J shed 0 bases, with 15 bases lying between them. The CDR3 has 15 residues.

This clonotype has at least ten counts. J is TRBJ2-7 and V is TRBV28; the match to TRBD2 covers 8 bases. Per the germline V gene, CDR1 is MDHEN and CDR2 is SYDVKM. CDR3 length equals 14 residues. J was trimmed by 0 bases and V by 5 bases; bases with no gene match: 3. CDR3 coding DNA: TGTGCCAGCAGTAAGCGGGAGCTCTCCTACGAGCAGTACTTC. Amino acids: CASSKRELSYEQYF.

Comment on this clonotype: This could be a read error, since a much larger clone is one nucleotide away. This chain uses TRBV28 with TRBJ1-5; a weak D match, TRBD1 (5 bases). The CDR3 has 13 amino acids. Germline CDR1 is MDHEN and CDR2 is SYDVKM. The CDR3 DNA follows: TGTTCCAGCAGGGAAACCAGCAATCAGCCCCAGCATTTT. Protein product: CSSRETSNQPQHF.

The sample holds many counts of this clonotype. The chain combines TRBV5-8 with TRBJ2-7, with 8 bases matching TRBD2. The CDR3 length is 16 residues. V shed 6 bases and J 3 bases; nucleotides not matched to a gene: 14. CDR1 SGHTS and CDR2 YDEGEE come from the germline V gene. The CDR3 region has the DNA TGTGCCAGCACCCCGTCGCCGGGACTAGTCCACTACGAGCAGTACTTC. This sequence encodes CASTPSPGLVHYEQYF.

The table lists this clonotype with many counts. The rearrangement uses TRBV5-1 and TRBJ2-7, with D perhaps TRBD2 (5 bases). The germline V and J ends were trimmed by 4 bases and 1 base, with 15 bases remaining between them. The CDR3 contains 15 residues. CDR1 and CDR2 from the germline V gene are SGHRS and YFSETQ. The CDR3 loop reads CASSPGSGRSYEQYF. The CDR3 DNA is TGCGCCAGCAGCCCCGGTTCGGGGAGATCCTACGAGCAGTACTTC.

This clonotype came up many times. The V and J genes are TRBV20-1 and TRBJ2-1; TRBD1 is a possible D gene (5 bases). CDR1 is DFQATT and CDR2 is SNEGSKA in the germline V gene (reference sequence). V gave up 4 bases and J gave up 8 bases, with 6 bases separating them. The CDR3 sequence is 10 residues long. The CDR3 coding sequence is TGCAGTGCTAAAGGGGATGAGCAGTTCTTC. Its protein product is CSAKGDEQFF.

This clonotype appeared many times. The V and J genes are TRBV27 and TRBJ2-7; TRBD2 matches at 9 bases. Germline V gene lookup returns CDR1 MNHEY and CDR2 SMNVEV (reference sequence). The CDR3 runs 13 residues. V was clipped by 6 bases and J by 4 bases; unmatched bases: 4. CDR3 loop: CASSRLAEYEQYF. For the CDR3, the DNA is TGTGCCAGCAGCAGACTAGCGGAGTACGAGCAGTACTTC.

This clonotype was observed many times. The V and J genes are TRBV5-5 and TRBJ2-4; D is possibly TRBD2 (7 bases). The CDR3 is made up of 18 amino acids. Trimming removed 1 base at V and 0 bases at J, with 17 bases between. Germline V gene sequence: CDR1 SGHKS, CDR2 YYEKEE (reference sequence). This CDR3 reads CASSLPRGGGSAKNIQYF. The CDR3 coding sequence is TGTGCCAGCAGCTTGCCCCGCGGCGGGGGCTCAGCCAAAAACATTCAGTACTTC.

This clonotype was seen repeatedly, ten times or more. V gene TRBV12-3 or TRBV12-4 combines with J gene TRBJ1-1; D possibly corresponds to TRBD1 (5 bases). CDR3 length: 14 residues. V lost 7 bases and J lost 2, with 14 bases in between. The CDR3 bases are TGTGCCAGCACCCTCCGGGGGGTCAACACTGAAGCTTTCTTT. Its protein is CASTLRGVNTEAFF.

This clonotype came up many times. The gene calls are TRBV11-2 and TRBJ2-1; the match to TRBD1 covers 7 bases. The CDR3 consists of 14 residues. Germline CDR1 reads SGHAT; CDR2 reads FQNNGV. J lost 7 bases, V lost 0 bases, and 3 bases had no gene match. CDR3 in DNA: TGTGCCAGCAGCTTAGAGCACAGGGGTAATGAGCAGTTCTTC. This encodes CASSLEHRGNEQFF. Drawing the rest from reference TRBV11-2 and TRBJ2-1, the complete variable domain is EAGVAQSPRYKIIEKRQSVAFWCNPISGHATLYWYQQILGQGPKLLIQFQNNGVVDDSQLPKDRFSAERLKGVDSTLKIQPAKLEDSAVYLCASSLEHRGNEQFFGPGTRLTVL.

This clonotype was found many times. CDR3 DNA: TGCGCCAGCAGGTTCCCGGGACAGCCTTCCTACGAGCAGTACTTC. Translation gives CASRFPGQPSYEQYF. This chain joins TRBV5-1 and TRBJ2-7; 7 positions match TRBD1. The germline CDR1 and CDR2 sequences are SGHRS and YFSETQ. V lost 5 bases and J lost 1; bases outside the gene matches: 9. The CDR3 sequence is 15 residues long.